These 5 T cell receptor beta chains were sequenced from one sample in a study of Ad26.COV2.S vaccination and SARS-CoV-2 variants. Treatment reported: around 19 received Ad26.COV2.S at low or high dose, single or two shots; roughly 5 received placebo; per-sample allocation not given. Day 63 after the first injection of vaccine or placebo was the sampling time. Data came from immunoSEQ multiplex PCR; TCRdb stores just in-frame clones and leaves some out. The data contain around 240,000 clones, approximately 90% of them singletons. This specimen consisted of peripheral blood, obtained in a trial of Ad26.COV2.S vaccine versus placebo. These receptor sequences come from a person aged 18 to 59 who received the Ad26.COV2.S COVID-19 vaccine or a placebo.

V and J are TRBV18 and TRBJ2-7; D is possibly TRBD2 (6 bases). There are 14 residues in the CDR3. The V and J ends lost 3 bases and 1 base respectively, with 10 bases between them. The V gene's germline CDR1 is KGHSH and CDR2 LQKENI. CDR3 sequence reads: CASSPASESYEQYF. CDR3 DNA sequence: TGTGCCAGCTCACCTGCTAGCGAGTCCTACGAGCAGTACTTC.

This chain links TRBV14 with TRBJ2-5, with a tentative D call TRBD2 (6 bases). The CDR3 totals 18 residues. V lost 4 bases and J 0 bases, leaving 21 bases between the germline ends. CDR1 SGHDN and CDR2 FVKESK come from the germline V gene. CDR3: CASSLWRWEEANQETQYF. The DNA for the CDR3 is TGTGCCAGCAGCCTATGGCGCTGGGAGGAGGCGAACCAAGAGACCCAGTACTTC. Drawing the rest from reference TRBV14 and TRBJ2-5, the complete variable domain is EAGVTQFPSHSVIEKGQTVTLRCDPISGHDNLYWYRRVMGKEIKFLLHFVKESKQDESGMPNNRFLAERTGGTYSTLKVQPAELEDSGVYFCASSLWRWEEANQETQYFGPGTRLLVL.

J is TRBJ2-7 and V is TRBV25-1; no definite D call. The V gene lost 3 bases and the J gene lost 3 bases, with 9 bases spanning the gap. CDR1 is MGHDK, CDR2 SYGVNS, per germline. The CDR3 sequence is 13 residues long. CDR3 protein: CASSDRSDYEQYF. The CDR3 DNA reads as TGTGCCAGCAGTGATAGGTCGGACTACGAGCAGTACTTC.

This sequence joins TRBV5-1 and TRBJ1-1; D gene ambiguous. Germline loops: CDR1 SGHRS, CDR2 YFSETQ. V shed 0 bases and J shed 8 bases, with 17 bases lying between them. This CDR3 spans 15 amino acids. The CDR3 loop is CASSLVGGPRREAFF. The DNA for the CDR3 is TGCGCCAGCAGCTTGGTGGGAGGACCTCGGCGCGAAGCTTTCTTT.

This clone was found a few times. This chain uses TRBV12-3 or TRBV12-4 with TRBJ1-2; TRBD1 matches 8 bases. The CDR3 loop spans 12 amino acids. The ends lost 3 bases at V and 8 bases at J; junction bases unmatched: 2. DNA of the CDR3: TGTGCCAGCAGTTTCAGGACAGGGGGCTACACCTTC. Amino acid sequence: CASSFRTGGYTF.